The next 8 T cell receptor beta chains were all read from a single sample in a study of cytomegalovirus exposure and HLA in healthy donors. PCR used 60 Vbeta primers and 13 Jbeta primers. The repertoire was sequenced with immunoSEQ multiplex PCR; TCRdb's copy has only in-frame clones and lacks some. Here the sample spans around 160,000 clones, 78% being singletons. What was sequenced was PBMCs. The source of these receptors is a male donor in good health and CMV-seronegative.

This clone was counted once. J is TRBJ2-7 and V is TRBV18; D is undetermined. The CDR3 contains 13 residues. Germline loops: CDR1 KGHSH, CDR2 LQKENI. V lost 5 bases, J lost 4 bases, and 12 bases lay in between. The CDR3 DNA reads TGTGCCAGCTCATCCGGCGCCGGGTACGAGCAGTACTTC. It yields the protein CASSSGAGYEQYF.

V and J are TRBV5-1 and TRBJ2-6, with 11 nucleotides matching TRBD1. Looked up from germline, CDR1 is SGHRS and CDR2 is YFSETQ. The trim removed 0 bases at V and 2 bases at J, leaving 4 bases unmatched. The CDR3 contains 18 residues. The CDR3 region is CASSLGTGGVPGANVLTF. For the CDR3, the DNA is TGCGCCAGCAGCTTGGGGACAGGGGGCGTCCCTGGGGCCAACGTCCTGACTTTC. The entire variable domain, with the rest obtained from reference TRBV5-1 and TRBJ2-6, is as follows: KAGVTQTPRYLIKTRGQQVTLSCSPISGHRSVSWYQQTPGQGLQFLFEYFSETQRNKGNFPGRFSGRQFSNSRSEMNVSTLELGDSALYLCASSLGTGGVPGANVLTFGAGSRLTVL.

This clone was detected once. The rearrangement links TRBV4-3 to TRBJ2-3; the D gene is possibly TRBD2 (5 bases). CDR3 length: 18 residues. CDR1 is LGHNA, CDR2 YSLEER, per germline. V gave up 4 bases and J gave up 0 bases, with 20 bases separating them. CDR3 protein: CASSLQVKRETSTDTQYF. Written as DNA, the CDR3 is TGCGCCAGCAGCCTCCAAGTAAAACGGGAAACTAGCACAGATACGCAGTATTTT.

V gene TRBV30 combines with J gene TRBJ2-7; the D gene is possibly TRBD2 (6 bases). V was shortened by 0 bases and J by 10 bases, with 10 bases between the two germline ends. This CDR3 region has 11 residues. CDR1 GTSNPN and CDR2 SVGIG come from the germline V gene (reference sequence). DNA for the CDR3: TGTGCCTGGAGTGTAGGGGACTCTCAGTACTTC. Translating it yields CAWSVGDSQYF.

V gene TRBV11-1 combines with J gene TRBJ1-2; perhaps TRBD1 as D (6 bases). This CDR3 is built from 15 residues. Looked up from germline, CDR1 is SGHAT and CDR2 is FQDESV (reference sequence). V was shortened by 6 bases and J by 5 bases, with 19 bases between the two germline ends. This CDR3 is CASRLRQGSPYGYTF. Here the CDR3 DNA reads TGTGCCAGCAGATTAAGGCAGGGGTCTCCTTATGGCTACACCTTC.

This rearrangement joins TRBV27 to TRBJ1-1; possible D gene TRBD1, 5 bases. From germline, CDR1 is MNHEY and CDR2 SMNVEV (reference sequence). This CDR3 region has 15 residues. The V gene lost 3 bases and the J gene lost 4 bases, with 15 bases spanning the gap. The CDR3 DNA sequence: TGTGCCAGCAGTTTGGGGTCAGGGAAGGGCACTGAAGCTTTCTTT. Translated: CASSLGSGKGTEAFF.

The chain carries TRBV19 and TRBJ2-2, with D possibly being TRBD1 (5 bases). CDR1 is LNHDA and CDR2 is SQIVND in the germline V gene (reference sequence). This CDR3 region has 16 residues. Trimming cost V 3 bases and J 8 bases, with 19 bases left between them. CDR3 sequence (DNA): TGTGCCAGTAGTATTGAGGACATTGGGGCGGAGGGGGAGCTGTTTTTT. This translates into CASSIEDIGAEGELFF.

The chain uses TRBV10-3 and TRBJ2-7, with 9 bases aligning to TRBD1. V lost 4 bases, J lost 5 bases, and 3 bases stayed unmatched. CDR1 is ENHRY, CDR2 SYGVKD, per germline. The CDR3 is 13 residues long. The CDR3 is CAISGGQGNEQYF. As DNA, the CDR3 is TGTGCCATCAGTGGGGGACAGGGAAACGAGCAGTACTTC.